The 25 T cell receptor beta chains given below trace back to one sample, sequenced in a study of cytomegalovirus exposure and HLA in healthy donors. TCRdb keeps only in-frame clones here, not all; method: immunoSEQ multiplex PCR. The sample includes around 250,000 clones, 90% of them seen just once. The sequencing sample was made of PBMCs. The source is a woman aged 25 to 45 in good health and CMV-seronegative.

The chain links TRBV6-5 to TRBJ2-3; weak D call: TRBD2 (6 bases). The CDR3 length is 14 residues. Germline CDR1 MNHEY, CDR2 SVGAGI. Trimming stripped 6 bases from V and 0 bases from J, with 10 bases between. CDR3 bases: TGTGCCAGCAGACTAGCAGCTAGCACAGATACGCAGTATTTT. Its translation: CASRLAASTDTQYF.

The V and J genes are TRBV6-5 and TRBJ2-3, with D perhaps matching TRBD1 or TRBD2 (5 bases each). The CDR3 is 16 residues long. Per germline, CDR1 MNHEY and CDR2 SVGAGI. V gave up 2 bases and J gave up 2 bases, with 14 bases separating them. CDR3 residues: CASSYPRDGDTDTQYF. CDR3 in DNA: TGTGCCAGCAGTTACCCCCGGGACGGAGACACAGATACGCAGTATTTT.

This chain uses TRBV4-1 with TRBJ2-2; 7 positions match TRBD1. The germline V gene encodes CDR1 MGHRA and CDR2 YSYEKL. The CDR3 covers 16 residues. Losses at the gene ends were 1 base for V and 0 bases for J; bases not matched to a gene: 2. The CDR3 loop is CASSQAGTANTGELFF. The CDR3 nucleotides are TGCGCCAGCAGCCAAGCCGGGACAGCGAACACCGGGGAGCTGTTTTTT.

The chain's CDR3 is CASSAGTPYEQYF. CDR3 DNA: TGTGCCAGCAGTGCGGGGACACCGTACGAGCAGTACTTC. The V and J genes are TRBV25-1 and TRBJ2-7; possibly TRBD1 for D (6 bases). Trimming pared 4 bases from V and 4 bases from J, leaving 11 bases between. Germline V gene lookup returns CDR1 MGHDK and CDR2 SYGVNS. There are 13 residues in the CDR3.

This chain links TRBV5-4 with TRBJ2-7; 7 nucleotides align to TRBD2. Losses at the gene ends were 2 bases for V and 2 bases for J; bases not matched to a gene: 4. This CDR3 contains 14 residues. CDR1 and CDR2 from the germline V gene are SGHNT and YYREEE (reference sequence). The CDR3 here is CASSLAGLTYEQYF. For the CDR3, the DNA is TGTGCCAGCAGCTTAGCGGGGCTGACCTACGAGCAGTACTTC.

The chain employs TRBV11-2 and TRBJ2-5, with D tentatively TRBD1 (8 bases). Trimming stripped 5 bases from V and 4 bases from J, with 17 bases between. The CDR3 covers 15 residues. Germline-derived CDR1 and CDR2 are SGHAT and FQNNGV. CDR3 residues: CASSVTTGEGETQYF. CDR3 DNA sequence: TGTGCCAGCAGCGTCACGACAGGGGAGGGAGAGACCCAGTACTTC.

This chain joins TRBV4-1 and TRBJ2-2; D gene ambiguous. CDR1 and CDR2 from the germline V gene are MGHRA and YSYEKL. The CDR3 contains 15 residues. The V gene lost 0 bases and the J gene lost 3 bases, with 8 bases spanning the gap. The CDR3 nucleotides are TGCGCCAGCAGCCAAGATCAGAGGTACACCGGGGAGCTGTTTTTT. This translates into CASSQDQRYTGELFF.

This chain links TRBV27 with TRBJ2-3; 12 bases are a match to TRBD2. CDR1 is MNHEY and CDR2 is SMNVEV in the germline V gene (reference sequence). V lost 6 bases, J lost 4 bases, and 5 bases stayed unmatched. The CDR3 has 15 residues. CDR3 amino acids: CASSPGLAGSDTQYF. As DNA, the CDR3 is TGTGCCAGCAGCCCGGGACTAGCGGGCTCAGATACGCAGTATTTT.

The CDR3 DNA follows: TGTGCCAGCAGCCCTAGCGGGAGACTTCTATACAATGAGCAGTTCTTC. It codes for CASSPSGRLLYNEQFF. The chain joins TRBV7-3 to TRBJ2-1; 10 nucleotides align to TRBD2. V gave up 5 bases and J gave up 4 bases; unmatched junction bases: 8. The CDR3 loop spans 16 amino acids. Per the germline V gene, CDR1 is SGHTA and CDR2 is FQGTGA. The full variable domain, its missing parts supplied by reference TRBV7-3 and TRBJ2-1, is GAGVSQTPSNKVTEKGKYVELRCDPISGHTALYWYRQSLGQGPEFLIYFQGTGAADDSGLPNDRFFAVRPEGSVSTLKIQRTERGDSAVYLCASSPSGRLLYNEQFFGPGTRLTVL.

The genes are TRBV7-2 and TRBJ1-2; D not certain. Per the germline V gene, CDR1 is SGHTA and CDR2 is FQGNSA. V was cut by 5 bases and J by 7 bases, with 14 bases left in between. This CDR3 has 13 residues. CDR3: CASSPNKGIGYTF. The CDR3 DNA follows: TGTGCCAGCAGCCCAAACAAGGGAATTGGCTACACCTTC.

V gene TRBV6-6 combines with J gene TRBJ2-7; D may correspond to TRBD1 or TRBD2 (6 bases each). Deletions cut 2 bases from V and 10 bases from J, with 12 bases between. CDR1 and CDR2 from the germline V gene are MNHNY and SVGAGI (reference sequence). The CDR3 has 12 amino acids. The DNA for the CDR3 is TGTGCCAGCAGTTACCCCGAGGGGGGACAGTACTTC. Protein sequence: CASSYPEGGQYF.

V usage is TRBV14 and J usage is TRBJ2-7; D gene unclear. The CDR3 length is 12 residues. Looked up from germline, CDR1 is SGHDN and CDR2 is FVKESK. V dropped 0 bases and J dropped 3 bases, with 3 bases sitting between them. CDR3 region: CASSQDGYEQYF. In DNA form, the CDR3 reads TGTGCCAGCAGCCAAGATGGCTACGAGCAGTACTTC.

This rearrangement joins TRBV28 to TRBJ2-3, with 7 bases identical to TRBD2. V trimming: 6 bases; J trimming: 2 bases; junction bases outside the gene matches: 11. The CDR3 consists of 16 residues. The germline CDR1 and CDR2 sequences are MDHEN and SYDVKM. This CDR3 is CASSPTVAGYTDTQYF. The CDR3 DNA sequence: TGTGCCAGCAGCCCAACCGTAGCGGGCTACACAGATACGCAGTATTTT.

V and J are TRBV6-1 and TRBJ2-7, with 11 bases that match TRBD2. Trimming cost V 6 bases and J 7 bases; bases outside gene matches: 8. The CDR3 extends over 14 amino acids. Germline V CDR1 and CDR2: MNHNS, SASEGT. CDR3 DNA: TGTGCCAGCAGACTAGCGGGAGCTTTCGGTGAGCAGTACTTC. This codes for CASRLAGAFGEQYF.

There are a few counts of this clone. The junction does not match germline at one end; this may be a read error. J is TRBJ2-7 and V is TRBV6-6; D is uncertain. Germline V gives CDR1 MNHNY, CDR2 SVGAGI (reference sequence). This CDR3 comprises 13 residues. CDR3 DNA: TGTGCCAGCAGTTACTCGAGTACTAACTACGCTATCTTC. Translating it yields CASSYSSTNYAIF.

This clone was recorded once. Here the CDR3 reads CASSLGLAGGLSYEQYF. DNA of the CDR3: TGTGCCAGCAGCCTCGGACTAGCGGGAGGACTCTCCTACGAGCAGTACTTC. This rearrangement joins TRBV7-9 to TRBJ2-7; 14 bases match TRBD2. With 5 bases clipped from V and 0 bases from J, the junction kept 6 bases outside the gene matches. This CDR3 has 17 amino acids. Germline values: CDR1 SEHNR, CDR2 FQNEAQ (reference sequence).

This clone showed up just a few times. CDR3 coding DNA: TGTGCCAGCAGCCACTGGGGACTAGCCAACTACGAGCAGTACTTC. Encoded protein: CASSHWGLANYEQYF. The chain carries TRBV11-2 and TRBJ2-7; 9 nucleotides line up with TRBD2. V shed 5 bases and J 3 bases; nucleotides not matched to a gene: 8. Looked up from germline, CDR1 is SGHAT and CDR2 is FQNNGV. CDR3 length equals 15 residues.

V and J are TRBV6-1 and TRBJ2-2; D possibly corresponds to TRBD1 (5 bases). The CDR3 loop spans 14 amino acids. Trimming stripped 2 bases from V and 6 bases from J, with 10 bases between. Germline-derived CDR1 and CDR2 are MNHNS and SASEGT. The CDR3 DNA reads TGTGCCAGCAGTGAAAGGGGTGGGGCCGGGGAGCTGTTTTTT. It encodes CASSERGGAGELFF.

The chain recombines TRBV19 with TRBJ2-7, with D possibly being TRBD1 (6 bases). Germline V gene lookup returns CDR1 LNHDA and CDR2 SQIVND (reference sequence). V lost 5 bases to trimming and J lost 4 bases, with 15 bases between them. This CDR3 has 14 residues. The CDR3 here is CASSPGTHSYEQYF. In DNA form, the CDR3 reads TGTGCCAGTAGTCCCGGGACACACAGTTACGAGCAGTACTTC.

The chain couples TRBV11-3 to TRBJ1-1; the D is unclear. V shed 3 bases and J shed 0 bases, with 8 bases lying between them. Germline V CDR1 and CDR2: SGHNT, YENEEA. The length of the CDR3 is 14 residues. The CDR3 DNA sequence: TGTGCCAGCAGCTTGGGAAATATGAACACTGAAGCTTTCTTT. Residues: CASSLGNMNTEAFF.

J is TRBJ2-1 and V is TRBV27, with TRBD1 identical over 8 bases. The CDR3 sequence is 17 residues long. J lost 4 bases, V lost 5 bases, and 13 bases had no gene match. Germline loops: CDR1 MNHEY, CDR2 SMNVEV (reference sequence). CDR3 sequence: CASSKANRGNSYNEQFF. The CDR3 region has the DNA TGTGCCAGCAGTAAAGCGAACAGGGGGAACTCATACAATGAGCAGTTCTTC.

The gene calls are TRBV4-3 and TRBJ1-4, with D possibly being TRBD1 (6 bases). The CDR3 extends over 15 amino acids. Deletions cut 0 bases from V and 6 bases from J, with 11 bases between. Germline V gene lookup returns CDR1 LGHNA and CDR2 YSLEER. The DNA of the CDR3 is TGCGCCAGCAGCCAAGACCCAGGGGAGGATGAAAAACTGTTTTTT. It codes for CASSQDPGEDEKLFF.

The CDR3 reads CASSLPGGGYEQYF. The CDR3 region has the DNA TGTGCCAGCAGCTTGCCGGGAGGGGGCTACGAGCAGTACTTC. This chain uses TRBV5-4 with TRBJ2-7; 8 bases fit TRBD2. CDR1 is SGHNT, CDR2 YYREEE, per germline (reference sequence). The CDR3 loop spans 14 amino acids. V lost 1 base to trimming and J lost 3 bases; unmatched junction nucleotides: 3.

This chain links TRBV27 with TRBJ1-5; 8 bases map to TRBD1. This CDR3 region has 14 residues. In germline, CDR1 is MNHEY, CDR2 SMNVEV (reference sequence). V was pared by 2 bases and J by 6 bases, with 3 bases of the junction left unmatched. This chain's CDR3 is CASSLQGAGQPQHF. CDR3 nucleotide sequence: TGTGCCAGCAGTTTACAGGGGGCTGGTCAGCCCCAGCATTTT.

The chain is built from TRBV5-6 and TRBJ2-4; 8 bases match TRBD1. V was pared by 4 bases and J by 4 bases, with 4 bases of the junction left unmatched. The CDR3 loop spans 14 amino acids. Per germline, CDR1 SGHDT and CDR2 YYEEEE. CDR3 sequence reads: CASSQTGAKNIQYF. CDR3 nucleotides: TGTGCCAGCAGCCAGACAGGGGCTAAAAACATTCAGTACTTC. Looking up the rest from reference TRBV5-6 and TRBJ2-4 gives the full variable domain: DAGVTQSPTHLIKTRGQQVTLRCSPKSGHDTVSWYQQALGQGPQFIFQYYEEEERQRGNFPDRFSGHQFPNYSSELNVNALLLGDSALYLCASSQTGAKNIQYFGAGTRLSVL.